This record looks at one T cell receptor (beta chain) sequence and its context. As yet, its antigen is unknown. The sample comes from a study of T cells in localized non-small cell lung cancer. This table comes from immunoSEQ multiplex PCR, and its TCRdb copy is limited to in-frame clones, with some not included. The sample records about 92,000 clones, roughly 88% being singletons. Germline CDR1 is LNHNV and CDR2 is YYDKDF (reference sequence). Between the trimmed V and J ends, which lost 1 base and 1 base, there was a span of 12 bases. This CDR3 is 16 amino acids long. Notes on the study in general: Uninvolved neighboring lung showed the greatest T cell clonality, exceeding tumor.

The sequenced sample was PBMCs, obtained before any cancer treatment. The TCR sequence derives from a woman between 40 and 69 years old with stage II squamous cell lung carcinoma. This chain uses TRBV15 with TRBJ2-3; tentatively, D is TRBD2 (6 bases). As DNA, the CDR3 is TGTGCCACCAGCAGAGCGGAGGGGAAGGGCACAGATACGCAGTATTTT. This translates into CATSRAEGKGTDTQYF.